This T cell receptor beta chain was recovered during a study of CD8+ T cells in alopecia areata. Study-wide background: Treatment of the treated patients consisted of oral tofacitinib, 5 to 10 mg twice daily. Patients given treatment had severity scored by the percentage of scalp area affected.

This clone came up a few times. The target antigen is unknown. The CDR3 covers 12 residues. Per germline, CDR1 SGHRS and CDR2 YFSETQ. Unmatched junction bases numbered 0, after V lost 4 bases and J lost 2 bases. Treatment described: oral pan-JAK inhibitor, 5-10 mg twice daily. Alopecia areata patients had lesional scalp punch biopsies and peripheral blood taken from them. The authors extracted RNA and reverse transcribed it into cDNA as the sequencing template. Method: immunoSEQ multiplex PCR; TCRdb's copy keeps in-frame clones and lacks some. Of 3,500 to 4,500 clones in the sample, over 55% were seen once. Study outcomes and limitations: Sequenced scalp T cells also include alphabeta T cells resident in normal skin. Only a single nonresponder existed, so baseline CD8+ expansion links stay unclear.

The genes are TRBV5-1 and TRBJ2-7; 7 positions match TRBD2. The sequence derives from a human donor with alopecia areata. The sample consisted of skin, taken around week 37, from a patient treated with tofacitinib. The CDR3 region has the DNA TGCGCCAGCAGCGCGGGGGCCTACGAGCAGTACTTC. Translating it yields CASSAGAYEQYF. The full variable domain, rest sourced from reference TRBV5-1 and TRBJ2-7, is KAGVTQTPRYLIKTRGQQVTLSCSPISGHRSVSWYQQTPGQGLQFLFEYFSETQRNKGNFPGRFSGRQFSNSRSEMNVSTLELGDSALYLCASSAGAYEQYFGPGTRLTVT.